What follows is one T cell receptor (beta chain) and its context. The CDR3 length is 14 residues. The germline V and J ends were trimmed by 5 bases and 5 bases, with 16 bases remaining between them. CDR1 is SGHVS, CDR2 FQNEAQ, per germline. These data come from a study of T cells in Graves' hyperthyroidism and ophthalmopathy. Amplified regions were TCR beta CDR3 sequences from RNA transcripts. The TCR CDR3 first-round RT-PCR relied on the HTBI primer set. TCRdb itself ran the multiplex PCR reads through MiXCR, one entry per CDR3 protein. The table lists fewer than 650,000 distinct CDR3 sequences, around 43% of them singletons. For the diagnoses, clinical symptoms, serum thyroxine and TRAb, thyroid ultrasound and orbital computed tomography were used.

The rearrangement joins TRBV7-8 to TRBJ2-7, with D possibly being TRBD2 (6 bases). Sequencing was performed on peripheral blood or thyroid tissue (not recorded which). This receptor was identified in an adult woman with Graves' disease, either hyperthyroidism or ophthalmopathy (not recorded which). DNA for the CDR3: TGTGCCAGCAGCCAGGGTCGGGGGTTCAACGAGCAGTACTTC. Protein sequence: CASSQGRGFNEQYF.